A selection of T cell receptor beta chains follows, all from one sample in a study of blood T cell repertoires in COVID-19. The table came from immunoSEQ multiplex PCR; TCRdb's copy has only in-frame clones and leaves some out. Among roughly 80,000 clones listed, 84% were seen once. Material: peripheral blood. Receptor source: a man between 50 and 59 years old with acute or convalescent COVID-19. Each CDR3 is given with its conserved first and last residue. A D gene is named only where the DNA matches it firmly. The size field is filled for only some rows; it gives once, few, many or a size class.

abundance | j_gene | d_gene | v_gene | CDR3nt | CDR3aa
NA | TRBJ1-6 | TRBD1 | TRBV4-1 | TGCGCCAGCAGCCAGGGACAGCGAAGCTCCTATAATTCACCCCTCCACTTT | CASSQGQRSSYNSPLHF
NA | TRBJ2-4 | NA | TRBV27 | TGTGCCAGCAGTCCAAAGGGGGAGGGATACATTCAGTACTTC | CASSPKGEGYIQYF
NA | TRBJ2-5 | TRBD1 | TRBV7-9 | TGTGCCAGCACTTCCGGGACAGGGCTTCGGTTAGCCCAGTACTTC | CASTSGTGLRLAQYF
NA | TRBJ2-1 | NA | TRBV12-3/TRBV12-4 | TGTGCCAGCACCTCTTCCGGCGGCGGTGAGCAGTTCTTC | CASTSSGGGEQFF
NA | TRBJ2-7 | TRBD2 | TRBV19 | TGTGCCAGTAGTACGGGACTACGAGCCTACGAGCAGTACTTC | CASSTGLRAYEQYF
NA | TRBJ1-1 | NA | TRBV9 | TGTGCCAGCAGCGTAGATCCAGGGGACCGGACTGAAGCTTTCTTT | CASSVDPGDRTEAFF
NA | TRBJ2-7 | NA | TRBV28 | TGTGCCAGCAGTGTGCCGATTCCAGGGGCCGAGCAGTACTTC | CASSVPIPGAEQYF
NA | TRBJ2-6 | NA | TRBV9 | TGTGCCAGCAGCGTAGAAGGGGCGGGGGGGGCCAACGTCCTGACTTTC | CASSVEGAGGANVLTF
few | TRBJ2-1 | NA | TRBV19 | TGTGCCAGTAGTAGGGGGGTAATATACAATGAGCAGTTCTTC | CASSRGVIYNEQFF
few | TRBJ2-7 | TRBD1 | TRBV6-5 | TGTGCCAGCGCCCCGACAGGGGGAAGTGAGCAGTACTTC | CASAPTGGSEQYF